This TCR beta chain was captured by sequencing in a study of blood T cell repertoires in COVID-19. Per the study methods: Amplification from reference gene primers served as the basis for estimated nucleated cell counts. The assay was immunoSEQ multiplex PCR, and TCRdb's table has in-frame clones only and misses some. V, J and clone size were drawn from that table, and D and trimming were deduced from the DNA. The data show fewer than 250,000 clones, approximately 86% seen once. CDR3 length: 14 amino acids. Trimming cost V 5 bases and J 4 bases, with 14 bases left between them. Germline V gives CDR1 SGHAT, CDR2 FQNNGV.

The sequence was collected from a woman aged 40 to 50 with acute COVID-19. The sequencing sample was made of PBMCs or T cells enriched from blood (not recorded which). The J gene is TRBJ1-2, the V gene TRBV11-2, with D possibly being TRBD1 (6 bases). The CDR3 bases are TGTGCCAGCAGCGAACCCGGGACAAGCTATGGCTACACCTTC. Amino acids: CASSEPGTSYGYTF.